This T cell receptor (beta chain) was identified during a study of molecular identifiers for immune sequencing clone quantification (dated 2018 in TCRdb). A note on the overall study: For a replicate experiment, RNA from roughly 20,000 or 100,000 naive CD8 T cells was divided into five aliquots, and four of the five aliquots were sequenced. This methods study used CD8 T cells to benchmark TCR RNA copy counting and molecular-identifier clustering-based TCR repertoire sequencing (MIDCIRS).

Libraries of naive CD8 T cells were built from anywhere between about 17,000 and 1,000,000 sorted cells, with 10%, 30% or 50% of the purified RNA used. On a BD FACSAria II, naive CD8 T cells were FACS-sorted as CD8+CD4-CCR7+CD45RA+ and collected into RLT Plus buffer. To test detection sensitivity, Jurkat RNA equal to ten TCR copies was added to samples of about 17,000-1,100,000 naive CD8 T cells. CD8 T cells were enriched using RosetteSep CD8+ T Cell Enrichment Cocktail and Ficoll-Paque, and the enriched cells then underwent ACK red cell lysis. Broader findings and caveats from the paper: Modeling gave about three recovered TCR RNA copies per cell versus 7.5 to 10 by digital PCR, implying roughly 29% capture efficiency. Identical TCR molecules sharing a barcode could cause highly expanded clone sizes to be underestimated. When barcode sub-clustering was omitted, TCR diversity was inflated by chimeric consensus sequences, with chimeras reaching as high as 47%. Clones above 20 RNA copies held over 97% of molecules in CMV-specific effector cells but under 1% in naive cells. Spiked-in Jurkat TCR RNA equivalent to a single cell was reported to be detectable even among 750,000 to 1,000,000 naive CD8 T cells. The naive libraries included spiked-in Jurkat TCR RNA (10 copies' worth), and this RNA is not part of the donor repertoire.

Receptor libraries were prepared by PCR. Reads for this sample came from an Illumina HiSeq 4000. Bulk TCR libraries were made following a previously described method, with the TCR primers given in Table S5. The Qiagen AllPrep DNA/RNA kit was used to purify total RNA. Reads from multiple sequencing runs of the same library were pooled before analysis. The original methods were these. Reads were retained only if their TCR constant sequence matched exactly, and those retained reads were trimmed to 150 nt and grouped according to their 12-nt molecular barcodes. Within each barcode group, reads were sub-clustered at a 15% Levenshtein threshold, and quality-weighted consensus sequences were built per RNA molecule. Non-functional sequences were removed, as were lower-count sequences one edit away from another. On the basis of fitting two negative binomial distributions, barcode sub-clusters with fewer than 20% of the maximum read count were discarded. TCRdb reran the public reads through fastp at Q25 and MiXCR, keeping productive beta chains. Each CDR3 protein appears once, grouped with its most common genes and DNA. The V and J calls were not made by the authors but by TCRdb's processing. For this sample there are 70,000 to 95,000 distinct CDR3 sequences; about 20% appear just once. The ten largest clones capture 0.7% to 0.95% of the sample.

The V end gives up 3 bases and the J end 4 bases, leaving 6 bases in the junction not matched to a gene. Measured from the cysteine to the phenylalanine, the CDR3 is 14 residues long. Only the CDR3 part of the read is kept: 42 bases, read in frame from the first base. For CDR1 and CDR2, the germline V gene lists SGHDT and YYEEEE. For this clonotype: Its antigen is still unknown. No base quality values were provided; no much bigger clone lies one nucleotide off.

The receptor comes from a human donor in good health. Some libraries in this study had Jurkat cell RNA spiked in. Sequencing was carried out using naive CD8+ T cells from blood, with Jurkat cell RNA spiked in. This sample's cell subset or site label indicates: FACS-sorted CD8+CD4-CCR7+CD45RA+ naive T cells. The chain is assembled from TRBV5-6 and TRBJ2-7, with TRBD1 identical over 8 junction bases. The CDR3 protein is CASSSGQELYEQYF. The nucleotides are TGTGCCAGCAGCTCGGGACAGGAGCTTTACGAGCAGTACTTC.